This T cell receptor beta chain emerged from a study of blood T cells in healthy people across ages. With V trimmed by 6 bases and J by 4 bases, 7 bases remained unmatched. The CDR3 totals 15 residues. In germline, CDR1 is MNHEY, CDR2 SVGAGI. Then a second PCR, running roughly 7 to 11 cycles, was carried out with a sample-barcoded 5' primer and a J-beta primer mix. TCRdb itself ran the 5' RACE reads through MiXCR, one entry per CDR3 protein. The sample lists over 600,000 distinct CDR3 sequences; around 21% were seen once. Per sample, no less than 6 micrograms of total RNA were extracted. This chain connects TRBV6-5 to TRBJ2-7, with 12 bases aligning to TRBD2. The specimen sequenced was blood. The sequence came from a man aged 70-80 years in good health. This chain's CDR3 is CASSKTTSGSYEQYF. The CDR3 region has the DNA TGTGCCAGCAGCAAAACGACTAGCGGGAGTTACGAGCAGTACTTC.